This T cell receptor beta chain derives from a study of T-cell memory formation after mild COVID-19. Broader study findings: Memory cells collected pre-infection included some clones that later responded, suggesting cross-reactive memory joined.

Germline V gives CDR1 LGHDT, CDR2 YNNKEL (reference sequence). There are 13 residues in the CDR3. The ends lost 5 bases at V and 6 bases at J; junction bases unmatched: 6. In TCRdb, the 5' RACE reads were re-called with MiXCR into one record per CDR3 protein. This sample has over 350,000 distinct CDR3 sequences, with approximately 24% found just once. As regards this clonotype: Antigen unknown.

The chain carries TRBV3-1 and TRBJ1-2; 7 nucleotides line up with TRBD1. The sample taken for sequencing was PBMCs or a T cell subset sorted from them (not recorded which). This TCR was sampled from an adult woman who had mild COVID-19 (a few samples of this study predate the infection). Cell type and time point are not known. The CDR3 region is CASSADRVDGYTF. CDR3 in DNA: TGTGCCAGCAGCGCCGACAGGGTGGATGGCTACACCTTC.